These 13 T cell receptor delta chains share one sample of origin, sequenced in a study of gamma-delta T cells after stem cell transplantation. TCRdb re-processed the RT-PCR reads via CATT. The data contain 450 to 550 delta-chain clones, about 1.5% of them seen just once; the ten biggest clones take up about 40%. Source material: gamma-delta T cells. These receptors all stem from a human donor. It is not recorded whose cells these are; they may come from a transplant donor.

As to this clone: The mismatch at residue 16 between this DNA's translation and the TCRdb protein of a much larger clone likely reflects a read error; the protein shown is translated from the DNA. The chain links TRDV2 to TRDJ1; TRDD3 is a possible D gene (6 bases). Trimming took 3 bases from V and 4 from J, leaving 35 bases between them. The CDR3 length is 21 residues. The germline V gene encodes CDR1 GEAIGNYY and CDR2 EKD. CDR3 bases: TGTGCCTGTGACCCACTCCAAACACAGGTGACTGGGCTAAAAGGTAGCGATAAACTCATCTTT. It is translated as CACDPLQTQVTGLKGSDKLIF.

This clone turned up a few times. One base separates it from a far larger clone, so it is likely a read error. This chain uses TRDV1 with TRDJ1, with 10 bases aligning to TRDD3. CDR1 is TSWWSYY and CDR2 is QGS in the germline V gene. V lost 2 bases and J lost 4; bases outside the gene matches: 28. This CDR3 is built from 23 residues. The chain's CDR3 is CALGEVYPTRAIGWGIELDKLIF. The DNA for the CDR3 is TGTGCTCTTGGGGAAGTCTATCCTACAAGAGCCATAGGCTGGGGGATAGAGCTCGATAAACTCATCTTT.

On this clone: This sequence is one base from a far larger clone and is likely a read error. The sample has other DNA sequences that encode this CDR3 too. V gene TRDV2 combines with J gene TRDJ2; possible D gene TRDD3, 6 bases. Germline lookup yields CDR1 GEAIGNYY and CDR2 EKD. CDR3 length: 21 residues. V was shortened by 3 bases and J by 0 bases, with 28 bases between the two germline ends. CDR3 in DNA: TGTGCCTGTGACCGGATGCTGGGAGATACGCGGGCGAACACTTTGACAGCACAACTCTTCTTT. Translation: CACDRMLGDTRANTLTAQLFF.

This clone appeared a few times. This could be a read error, since a much larger clone is one nucleotide away. Other nucleotide sequences in the sample specify the same CDR3. The V gene is TRDV1, the J gene TRDJ1, with D possibly TRDD3 on 6 matching bases. This CDR3 spans 22 amino acids. The germline V gene has CDR1 TSWWSYY and CDR2 QGS. CDR3 nucleotide sequence: TGTGCCCTTGGGGAACGACCCAAACGCCTGGGGCCCCGTGGGGATTACACCGATAAACTCATCTTT. As protein: CALGERPKRLGPRGDYTDKLIF.

The chain has TRDV2 and TRDJ1; 8 bases match TRDD3. The J segment lost 2 bases and the V segment lost 3 bases, leaving 7 bases of the junction unmatched. There are 15 residues in the CDR3. From germline, CDR1 is GEAIGNYY and CDR2 EKD. The CDR3 DNA follows: TGTGCCTGTGACGCCCTACTGGGGGGTACCGATAAACTCATCTTT. Protein: CACDALLGGTDKLIF.

Only a few counts were recorded for this clone. A read error is the likely source, as a far larger clone sits one nucleotide away. Other DNA sequences in this specimen translate into the identical CDR3. The chain is built from TRDV2 and TRDJ1; the match to TRDD3 covers 11 bases. Per germline, CDR1 GEAIGNYY and CDR2 EKD. CDR3 size: 15 residues. The J segment lost 2 bases and the V segment lost 2 bases, leaving 3 bases of the junction unmatched. The CDR3 coding sequence is TGTGCCTGTGACAAACTGGGGGATAGTACCGATAAACTCATCTTT. Protein product: CACDKLGDSTDKLIF.

Turning to this clone: The protein recorded in TCRdb matches a much larger clone and deviates from this DNA's translation at residue 16, suggesting a read error; the protein here is obtained by translating the DNA. The chain carries TRDV1 and TRDJ1, with 7 nucleotides matching TRDD2. V shed 2 bases and J 0 bases; nucleotides not matched to a gene: 33. This CDR3 comprises 25 residues. Germline loops: CDR1 TSWWSYY, CDR2 QGS. The CDR3 DNA follows: TGTGCTCTTGGGGAATTATACACTCCCCTCTTCCTATGTGAGATACATCCGCCCCACACCGATAAACTCATCTTT. It codes for CALGELYTPLFLCEIHPPHTDKLIF.

Points on this clone: This clone may be a read error of a much larger clone one base away. The sample carries other DNA sequences with the same CDR3. The chain joins TRDV2 to TRDJ1, with D possibly TRDD3 on 6 matching bases. This CDR3 comprises 21 residues. From germline, CDR1 is GEAIGNYY and CDR2 EKD. The CDR3 protein is CACDPLQTQVTGLKGGDKLIF. In DNA form, the CDR3 reads TGTGCCTGTGACCCACTCCAAACACAGGTGACTGGGCTAAAAGGTGGCGATAAGCTCATCTTT.

Of note for this clone: Only one base separates this from a far larger clonotype, so it likely reflects a read error. The same CDR3 arises from other DNA sequences in this sample as well. CDR3: CACDVLLGDTDKLIF. The DNA for the CDR3 is TGTGCCTGTGACGTCCTACTGGGGGACACCGATAAACTCATCTTT. This chain joins TRDV2 and TRDJ1, with 8 nucleotides matching TRDD3. The CDR3 consists of 15 residues. Germline assignment: CDR1 GEAIGNYY and CDR2 EKD. With V trimmed by 3 bases and J by 0 bases, 5 bases remained unmatched.

The sample holds a few counts of this clone. TCRdb records a much larger clone's protein for this DNA, with a difference at residue 8 that likely arises from a read error; the protein given is the translation of the DNA. The chain is built from TRDV1 and TRDJ1, with D unresolved. Germline loops: CDR1 TSWWSYY, CDR2 QGS. Trimming cost V 1 base and J 0 bases, with 24 bases left between them. This CDR3 has 20 residues. CDR3 DNA sequence: TGTGCTCTTGGGGAACCTAAACTCCCTGTACTGTCTTTGTACACCGATAAACTCATCTTT. Amino acid sequence: CALGEPKLPVLSLYTDKLIF.

This clone rates as hyperexpanded. Other DNA sequences in this specimen translate into the identical CDR3. The V gene is TRDV2, the J gene TRDJ1, with TRDD3 matching 7 bases. This CDR3 region has 17 residues. From germline, CDR1 is GEAIGNYY and CDR2 EKD. V was pared by 4 bases and J by 0 bases, with 13 bases of the junction left unmatched. The CDR3 DNA sequence: TGTGCCTGTGATCCACTACTGGGGACCCAGTACACCGATAAACTCATCTTT. It codes for CACDPLLGTQYTDKLIF.

A few counts support this clone. For this DNA, TCRdb reports the protein of a much larger clone, which diverges at residues 3 and 13, most likely from a read error; the protein presented here is translated directly from the DNA. The gene calls are TRDV2 and TRDJ1; D call uncertain. Germline V gene sequence: CDR1 GEAIGNYY, CDR2 EKD. This CDR3 has 15 residues. The CDR3 bases are TGTGCCCGTGACACCGTCAGTGCCTTAACCGATAAACACATCTTT. Translating it yields CARDTVSALTDKHIF.

This clone appeared a few times. A far larger clone is one nucleotide away, so this likely arose from a read error. V is TRDV3 and J is TRDJ1; 13 nucleotides match TRDD3. Looked up from germline, CDR1 is TVYSNPD and CDR2 is GDNSRS (reference sequence). This CDR3 is 15 amino acids long. The CDR3, as DNA: TGTGCCTTGTCCGACTGGGGGATACGCGCCGATAAACCCATCTTT. This codes for CALSDWGIRADKPIF.